The 29 T cell receptor beta chains listed next were all sequenced from one sample in a study of Siglec-9 on CD8 T cells in melanoma (dated by TCRdb to about 2019). Library preparation employed the immunoSEQ multiplex PCR assay. TCRdb stores this immuneACCESS table with in-frame sequences only. Part of the clones is absent; in the studies checked, under half of the shortfall reflects unresolved V genes, and no reason is known for the rest. The table for this sample lists about 33,000 clones; around 82% of them were counted only once. Approximately 1.7% of the sample comes from the top ten. Sequenced input: Siglec-9- CD8+ T cells sorted from blood. This specimen's cell subset or site label, per the study, means: CD8 T cells lacking Siglec-9. All receptors come from a human donor in good health.

J is TRBJ2-5 and V is TRBV6-1; D uncertain. CDR1 is MNHNS and CDR2 is SASEGT in the germline V gene. The CDR3 is 12 amino acids. Trimming cost V 8 bases and J 2 bases, with 9 bases left between them. DNA for the CDR3: TGTGCCAGCGGTCCCAAACAAGAGACCCAGTACTTC. Translated, it gives CASGPKQETQYF.

The sample holds a few counts of this clone. The V call is TRBV6-4, the J call TRBJ2-2; no clear D gene. The V end was cut by 0 bases, the J end by 3 bases, with 11 bases between. This CDR3 has 16 residues. The germline V gene has CDR1 MRHNA and CDR2 SNTAGT. CDR3 sequence: CASSDSLGSDTGELFF. The CDR3 DNA follows: TGTGCCAGCAGTGACTCTTTGGGGTCGGACACCGGGGAGCTGTTTTTT.

This clone was observed a single time. This chain connects TRBV19 to TRBJ2-3; 10 bases align to TRBD2. V dropped 2 bases and J dropped 3; count of bases not matched to a gene: 2. The CDR3 is 15 amino acids. Germline CDR1 reads LNHDA; CDR2 reads SQIVND (reference sequence). CDR3 DNA: TGTGCCAGTAGTATAAGCGGGAGGGTAACAGATACGCAGTATTTT. As protein: CASSISGRVTDTQYF.

The chain combines TRBV7-2 with TRBJ2-7, with D perhaps TRBD1 (6 bases). Deletions cut 4 bases from V and 2 bases from J, with 15 bases between. Germline V CDR1 and CDR2: SGHTA, FQGNSA. The CDR3 is made up of 15 amino acids. DNA of the CDR3: TGTGCCAGCAGCTCCCCCGGGGACACCGCCTACGAGCAGTACTTC. Its protein is CASSSPGDTAYEQYF.

This chain joins TRBV14 and TRBJ2-1, with a possible D match to TRBD1 (5 bases). V lost 3 bases and J 2 bases, leaving 14 bases between the germline ends. Germline assignment: CDR1 SGHDN and CDR2 FVKESK. The CDR3 totals 16 residues. CDR3 coding DNA: TGTGCCAGCAGCCAGCTGACAGTTCGCCCCTACAATGAGCAGTTCTTC. Translation gives CASSQLTVRPYNEQFF.

The chain joins TRBV11-2 to TRBJ2-7, with D perhaps matching TRBD1 (6 bases). This CDR3 region has 15 residues. From germline, CDR1 is SGHAT and CDR2 FQNNGV. Trimming took 6 bases from V and 0 from J, leaving 15 bases between them. This chain's CDR3 is CASRLTGRSSYEQYF. The CDR3 DNA reads as TGTGCCAGCAGATTGACAGGAAGGAGCTCCTACGAGCAGTACTTC.

This sequence joins TRBV10-3 and TRBJ2-1; 9 bases fit TRBD1. The CDR3 is made up of 14 amino acids. Germline CDR1 is ENHRY and CDR2 is SYGVKD. The junction had 7 bases not matched to a gene; V was cut back by 6 bases and J by 7 bases. The CDR3 region has the DNA TGTGCCATCAGCCGGGACAGGGAAGGAAATGAGCAGTTCTTC. Protein product: CAISRDREGNEQFF.

V usage is TRBV7-9 and J usage is TRBJ1-5, with D possibly matching TRBD1 (6 bases). V lost 5 bases to trimming and J lost 3 bases, with 17 bases between them. The germline gives CDR1 SEHNR, CDR2 FQNEAQ (reference sequence). The CDR3 is made up of 16 amino acids. CDR3 in DNA: TGTGCCAGCAGCGACACGTCCGGGACAACCAATCAGCCCCAGCATTTT. Translation gives CASSDTSGTTNQPQHF.

The chain combines TRBV6-1 with TRBJ2-7; possible D gene TRBD2, 5 bases. Germline V CDR1 and CDR2: MNHNS, SASEGT. CDR3 size: 15 residues. Deletions cut 2 bases from V and 2 bases from J, with 13 bases between. In nucleotides, the CDR3 is TGTGCCAGCAGTGAATCGGGCGCGGGCCCCTACGAGCAGTACTTC. This sequence encodes CASSESGAGPYEQYF.

The gene calls are TRBV7-8 and TRBJ1-2; no definite D call. Deletions cut 5 bases from V and 2 bases from J, with 15 bases between. Germline V gene lookup returns CDR1 SGHVS and CDR2 FQNEAQ. This CDR3 is 15 amino acids long. CDR3 region: CASSPVEDLNYGYTF. The CDR3 coding sequence is TGTGCCAGCAGCCCCGTCGAAGACCTCAACTATGGCTACACCTTC.

The genes are TRBV19 and TRBJ2-1; possible D gene TRBD2, 5 bases. The CDR3 runs 13 residues. V was shortened by 5 bases and J by 2 bases, with 7 bases between the two germline ends. The germline V gene encodes CDR1 LNHDA and CDR2 SQIVND (reference sequence). Written as DNA, the CDR3 is TGTGCCAGTAGTCTAGCAGCCTACAATGAGCAGTTCTTC. Translated: CASSLAAYNEQFF. Based on the CDR3 plus reference TRBV19 and TRBJ2-1, the full variable domain is DGGITQSPKYLFRKEGQNVTLSCEQNLNHDAMYWYRQDPGQGLRLIYYSQIVNDFQKGDIAEGYSVSREKKESFPLTVTSAQKNPTAFYLCASSLAAYNEQFFGPGTRLTVL.

The chain employs TRBV27 and TRBJ1-2; perhaps TRBD1 as D (6 bases). This CDR3 comprises 15 residues. The germline CDR1 and CDR2 sequences are MNHEY and SMNVEV (reference sequence). Trimming took off 4 bases at V and 3 bases at J, with 15 bases between the two ends. In DNA form, the CDR3 reads TGTGCCAGCAGTTCCCCCCAGGGGCCGGACTATGGCTACACCTTC. Protein sequence: CASSSPQGPDYGYTF.

This clone was seen only a few times. V usage is TRBV30 and J usage is TRBJ1-1, with D hard to call. Germline V gene data show CDR1 as GTSNPN and CDR2 as SVGIG (reference sequence). V was pared by 4 bases and J by 0 bases, with 6 bases between. The CDR3 totals 12 residues. In DNA, the CDR3 is TGTGCCTGGACAGGTATGAACACTGAAGCTTTCTTT. Translating it yields CAWTGMNTEAFF.

The rearrangement joins TRBV19 to TRBJ2-1; D is unresolved. From germline, CDR1 is LNHDA and CDR2 SQIVND (reference sequence). V shed 3 bases and J shed 0 bases, with 12 bases lying between them. The CDR3 loop spans 16 amino acids. The CDR3 DNA is TGTGCCAGTAGTATGCCGGCAGGCAGCTCCTACAATGAGCAGTTCTTC. As protein: CASSMPAGSSYNEQFF. Complete variable domain (other parts from reference TRBV19 and TRBJ2-1): DGGITQSPKYLFRKEGQNVTLSCEQNLNHDAMYWYRQDPGQGLRLIYYSQIVNDFQKGDIAEGYSVSREKKESFPLTVTSAQKNPTAFYLCASSMPAGSSYNEQFFGPGTRLTVL.

The CDR3 here is CASSLQGSYGYTF. In DNA form, the CDR3 reads TGTGCCAGCAGCCTACAGGGCTCTTATGGCTACACCTTC. V and J are TRBV5-6 and TRBJ1-2; possible D gene TRBD1, 6 bases. The CDR3 runs 13 residues. The germline CDR1 and CDR2 sequences are SGHDT and YYEEEE. Trimming cost V 4 bases and J 5 bases, with 12 bases left between them. Looking up the rest from reference TRBV5-6 and TRBJ1-2 gives the full variable domain: DAGVTQSPTHLIKTRGQQVTLRCSPKSGHDTVSWYQQALGQGPQFIFQYYEEEERQRGNFPDRFSGHQFPNYSSELNVNALLLGDSALYLCASSLQGSYGYTFGSGTRLTVV.

The chain employs TRBV27 and TRBJ1-2; D is unclear. The CDR3 loop spans 15 amino acids. Germline CDR1 and CDR2: MNHEY and SMNVEV (reference sequence). V was clipped by 3 bases and J by 0 bases, with 11 bases between them. CDR3 sequence reads: CASSFLATPNYGYTF. CDR3 nucleotides: TGTGCCAGCAGTTTTCTTGCGACACCTAACTATGGCTACACCTTC.

This chain connects TRBV7-9 to TRBJ1-2, with a weak D call TRBD1 (5 bases). CDR3 length: 16 residues. Per the germline V gene, CDR1 is SEHNR and CDR2 is FQNEAQ (reference sequence). V lost 3 bases and J lost 2, with 16 bases in between. The CDR3 loop is CASSLQHGPGNYGYTF. The DNA of the CDR3 is TGTGCCAGCAGCTTGCAGCACGGGCCAGGGAACTATGGCTACACCTTC.

Worth noting for this clone: In the same sample, other DNA sequences code for this CDR3. The rearrangement uses TRBV4-1 and TRBJ1-3; D uncertain. The ends were cut back, 1 base at V and 2 bases at J, with 9 bases in the middle. There are 15 residues in the CDR3. The germline V gene has CDR1 MGHRA and CDR2 YSYEKL. The CDR3 sequence: CASSQGQEAGNTIYF. CDR3 nucleotide sequence: TGCGCCAGCAGCCAAGGGCAGGAGGCTGGAAACACCATATATTTT.

DNA of the CDR3: TGTGCCACTGGGGAGACAGGGCCCGGGGAGCTGTTTTTT. Translation gives CATGETGPGELFF. The chain couples TRBV19 to TRBJ2-2; 7 nucleotides line up with TRBD1. V shed 10 bases and J 6 bases; nucleotides not matched to a gene: 8. Germline-derived CDR1 and CDR2 are LNHDA and SQIVND (reference sequence). The CDR3 has 13 amino acids.

Only a few counts were recorded for this clone. V usage is TRBV6-6 and J usage is TRBJ2-6, with D perhaps matching TRBD1 (5 bases). CDR3 size: 16 residues. V dropped 5 bases and J dropped 2 bases, with 13 bases sitting between them. The germline V gene has CDR1 MNHNY and CDR2 SVGAGI (reference sequence). CDR3 DNA sequence: TGTGCCAGCAGTCTGGATCAGGGCACTGGGGCCAACGTCCTGACTTTC. Amino acids: CASSLDQGTGANVLTF.

The rearrangement joins TRBV27 to TRBJ2-2, with D perhaps TRBD1 (6 bases). Deletions cut 6 bases from V and 2 bases from J, with 19 bases between. CDR1 and CDR2 from the germline V gene are MNHEY and SMNVEV (reference sequence). The CDR3 sequence is 17 residues long. CDR3 sequence (DNA): TGTGCCAGCAGACTAAACGCCGGGACACGTAACACCGGGGAGCTGTTTTTT. Encoded protein: CASRLNAGTRNTGELFF.

The V call is TRBV28, the J call TRBJ2-7, with TRBD2 identical over 7 bases. V lost 9 bases to trimming and J lost 3 bases; unmatched junction nucleotides: 11. Germline-derived CDR1 and CDR2 are MDHEN and SYDVKM. This CDR3 is 14 amino acids long. CDR3 sequence: CASSPHREDYEQYF. As DNA, the CDR3 is TGTGCCAGTTCCCCTCACCGGGAGGACTACGAGCAGTACTTC. The variable domain in full, with the rest retrieved from reference TRBV28 and TRBJ2-7, is DVKVTQSSRYLVKRTGEKVFLECVQDMDHENMFWYRQDPGLGLRLIYFSYDVKMKEKGDIPEGYSVSREKKERFSLILESASTNQTSMYLCASSPHREDYEQYFGPGTRLTVT.

The chain combines TRBV9 with TRBJ1-3, with TRBD1 identical over 7 bases. This CDR3 has 15 residues. V shed 4 bases, J shed 0 bases, and the junction held 4 bases outside the gene matches. The germline gives CDR1 SGDLS, CDR2 YYNGEE. The CDR3 sequence: CASSTDRDSGNTIYF. The CDR3 DNA sequence: TGTGCCAGCAGCACCGACAGGGACTCTGGAAACACCATATATTTT.

The chain employs TRBV27 and TRBJ1-6, with D possibly being TRBD1 (5 bases). Germline CDR1 reads MNHEY; CDR2 reads SMNVEV (reference sequence). CDR3 length equals 14 residues. Trimming took off 2 bases at V and 8 bases at J, with 10 bases between the two ends. The CDR3 DNA reads TGTGCCAGCAGTTTACAGGGCTCTTATTCACCCCTCCACTTT. It encodes CASSLQGSYSPLHF.

The chain is built from TRBV4-1 and TRBJ2-3, with TRBD2 matching 7 bases. V shed 0 bases, J shed 2 bases, and the junction held 11 bases outside the gene matches. CDR1 MGHRA and CDR2 YSYEKL come from the germline V gene. The CDR3 has 18 residues. CDR3 bases: TGCGCCAGCAGCCAAGATCCGAGGCTAGCGGAGAACACAGATACGCAGTATTTT. It codes for CASSQDPRLAENTDTQYF.

This clone was counted only a few times. The rearrangement links TRBV20-1 to TRBJ1-1; D perhaps matches TRBD1 (5 bases). Trimming took off 6 bases at V and 7 bases at J, with 12 bases between the two ends. The CDR3 contains 11 residues. CDR1 DFQATT and CDR2 SNEGSKA come from the germline V gene (reference sequence). The CDR3 DNA sequence: TGCAGTGCCCCGCGGGGACTTGAAGCTTTCTTT. It translates to CSAPRGLEAFF.

The V gene is TRBV29-1, the J gene TRBJ2-7; TRBD1 aligns across 7 bases. Trimming at V came to 7 bases and at J to 2 bases, leaving 5 bases not matched to a gene. Germline CDR1 SQVTM, CDR2 ANQGSEA. There are 12 residues in the CDR3. CDR3 in amino acids: CSGRDSAYEQYF. The CDR3 bases are TGCAGCGGCCGGGACAGTGCCTACGAGCAGTACTTC.

This clone showed up just a few times. The rearrangement links TRBV7-9 to TRBJ1-1, with unresolved D. CDR1 and CDR2 (germline): SEHNR, FQNEAQ (reference sequence). The CDR3 is 13 residues long. V gave up 1 base and J gave up 4 bases, with 7 bases separating them. The DNA for the CDR3 is TGTGCCAGCAGCTTAGGTATGGGCACTGAAGCTTTCTTT. Translation gives CASSLGMGTEAFF.

The J gene is TRBJ2-2, the V gene TRBV11-2; D is perhaps TRBD1 (6 bases). The CDR3 length is 16 residues. The germline gives CDR1 SGHAT, CDR2 FQNNGV. V was shortened by 3 bases and J by 5 bases, with 16 bases between the two germline ends. The CDR3 sequence: CASSFHRGTGTGELFF. In DNA form, the CDR3 reads TGTGCCAGCAGCTTCCATAGGGGGACGGGAACCGGGGAGCTGTTTTTT.